Included here is one T cell receptor beta chain sequence, with context. Its antigen is still unknown. The sample belongs to a study of blood T cells in healthy people across ages. Whole-study context: Template switching retrieved approximately one barcoded beta molecule for each two T cells. Study conclusions and caveats: The long-lived group displayed more naive CD4+ cells, plus higher diversity, than the aged donors did. Naive T cell percentage and TCR beta diversity correlated strongly.

The authors ran a second PCR of about 6 to 11 cycles using a sample-barcoded 5' primer and a J-beta primer mix. TCRdb redid the calling of the 5' RACE reads with MiXCR, one entry per CDR3 protein. Seen here are about 680,000 distinct CDR3 sequences, about half observed once, and the top ten hold under 35%. The V gene end was trimmed by 3 bases and the J gene end by 7 bases; junction bases not matched to a gene: 8. CDR3 size: 17 residues. CDR1 SGHTA and CDR2 FQGNSA come from the germline V gene. Healthy Caucasian individuals from Russia aged roughly 6 to 90 were enrolled as donors. The sequenced sample was blood. The receptor was derived from a woman aged 55-75 years in good health. The chain employs TRBV7-2 and TRBJ2-1; 14 nucleotides match TRBD2. This chain's CDR3 is CASSFSPGTSGRNEQFF. CDR3 sequence (DNA): TGTGCCAGCAGCTTTTCCCCCGGGACTAGCGGGAGAAATGAGCAGTTCTTC.